What follows is one TCR beta chain and its context. With 7 bases removed from V and 0 bases from J, the gap between germline ends came to 13 bases. The CDR3 length is 14 residues. Germline V gene sequence: CDR1 WSHSY, CDR2 SAAADI. The table came from immunoSEQ multiplex PCR; TCRdb's copy has only in-frame clones and leaves some out. Of 75,000 to 90,000 clones in the sample, 96% were seen once. The sample belongs to a study of technical replicates of blood from several donors. The receptor was derived from a human donor in good health. Input material: T cells isolated from PBMCs. V gene TRBV10-2 combines with J gene TRBJ2-7, with D possibly being TRBD1 (5 bases). The CDR3 protein is CASIKDTYSYEQYF. CDR3 nucleotides: TGCGCCAGCATCAAGGACACCTACTCCTACGAGCAGTACTTC.